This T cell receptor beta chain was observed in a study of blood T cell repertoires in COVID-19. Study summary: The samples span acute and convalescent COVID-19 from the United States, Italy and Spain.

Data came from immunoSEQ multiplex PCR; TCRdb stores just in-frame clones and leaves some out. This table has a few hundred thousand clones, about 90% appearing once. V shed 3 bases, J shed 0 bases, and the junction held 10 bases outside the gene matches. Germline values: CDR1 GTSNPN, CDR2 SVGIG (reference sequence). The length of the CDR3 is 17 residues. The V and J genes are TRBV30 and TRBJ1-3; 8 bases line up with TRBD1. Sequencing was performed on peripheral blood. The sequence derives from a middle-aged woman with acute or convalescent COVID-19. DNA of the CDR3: TGTGCCTGGAGCCTTAGGACAGGGAGGACCTCTGGAAACACCATATATTTT. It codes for CAWSLRTGRTSGNTIYF. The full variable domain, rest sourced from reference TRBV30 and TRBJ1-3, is SQTIHQWPATLVQPVGSPLSLECTVEGTSNPNLYWYRQAAGRGLQLLFYSVGIGQISSEVPQNLSASRPQDRQFILSSKKLLLSDSGFYLCAWSLRTGRTSGNTIYFGEGSWLTVV.